Presented here are 31 T cell receptor beta chains from one specimen sequenced in a study of human T cells and chemical hapten exposure. TCRdb reanalysed the RACE reads using MiXCR and keeps one entry per CDR3 protein. This table has approximately 180,000 distinct CDR3 sequences, just under 30% appearing once. Time point defined: pre-sensitization, week 0. Treatment reported: therapeutic diphenylcyclopropenone sensitization with weekly scalp DPC. The source material was whole blood, sampled in connection with sensitization to the hapten diphenylcyclopropenone (DPC). The receptor source for this set is a young woman with alopecia areata. Some clones in this sample may be carry-over from other donors' samples.

The genes are TRBV2 and TRBJ2-1; 11 bases are a match to TRBD2. Germline V gene data show CDR1 as SNHLY and CDR2 as FYNNEI. The V and J ends lost 6 bases and 7 bases, in that order; junction bases with no gene match: 5. The CDR3 sequence is 14 residues long. Here the CDR3 reads CASRRTSGRNEQFF. CDR3 in DNA: TGTGCCAGCAGGCGGACTAGCGGGCGGAATGAGCAGTTCTTC. Filled out from reference TRBV2 and TRBJ2-1, the complete variable domain reads EPEVTQTPSHQVTQMGQEVILRCVPISNHLYFYWYRQILGQKVEFLVSFYNNEISEKSEIFDDQFSVERPDGSNFTLKIRSTKLEDSAMYFCASRRTSGRNEQFFGPGTRLTVL.

The chain couples TRBV5-1 to TRBJ1-5; TRBD1 might be the D (5 bases). Per germline, CDR1 SGHRS and CDR2 YFSETQ. Between the trimmed V and J ends, which lost 1 base and 7 bases, there was a span of 15 bases. This CDR3 has 15 residues. The CDR3 reads CASSLLPGIGQPQHF. CDR3 in DNA: TGCGCCAGCAGCTTGTTACCAGGGATCGGGCAGCCCCAGCATTTT.

The chain carries TRBV18 and TRBJ2-6, with D perhaps matching TRBD2 (5 bases). Trimming shortened V by 3 bases and J by 2 bases, and 11 bases separated the two germline ends. The CDR3 extends over 16 amino acids. Germline assignment: CDR1 KGHSH and CDR2 LQKENI. DNA of the CDR3: TGTGCCAGCTCACCCACCGCCGGGGCTGGGGCCAACGTCCTGACTTTC. Translation: CASSPTAGAGANVLTF.

The CDR3 DNA sequence: TGTGCCAGCAGCTTAGCAGGGGGGCCCAAGGGCTACACCTTC. Translated: CASSLAGGPKGYTF. The rearrangement uses TRBV7-2 and TRBJ1-2, with a tentative D call TRBD1 (6 bases). This CDR3 is 14 amino acids long. Trimming pared 0 bases from V and 8 bases from J, leaving 13 bases between. Germline V CDR1 and CDR2: SGHTA, FQGNSA.

The table lists this clonotype with a count of one. The chain uses TRBV29-1 and TRBJ2-3, with 10 bases matching TRBD2. CDR3 length: 15 residues. Trimming removed 6 bases from V and 2 bases from J; junction bases left unmatched: 8. The germline gives CDR1 SQVTM, CDR2 ANQGSEA. CDR3 coding DNA: TGCAGCGTCAGAACACTAGCGGGGATCACAGATACGCAGTATTTT. The encoded protein is CSVRTLAGITDTQYF.

This clonotype was recorded a few times. The gene calls are TRBV23-1 and TRBJ1-2, with TRBD1 as a possible D gene (5 bases). TRBV23-1 is annotated as an ORF whose role is uncertain. The V and J ends lost 5 bases and 4 bases respectively, with 17 bases between them. This CDR3 region has 15 residues. CDR3 region: CASSGRTPILYGYTF. Here the CDR3 DNA reads TGCGCCAGCAGTGGAAGGACACCGATCCTCTATGGCTACACCTTC.

This clonotype was seen just once. The chain has TRBV30 and TRBJ1-1; no definite D call. The V end lost 0 bases, the J end lost 6 bases, and 11 bases lay between the germline ends. The CDR3 has 13 residues. Germline V gene lookup returns CDR1 GTSNPN and CDR2 SVGIG (reference sequence). The CDR3 DNA reads as TGTGCCTGGAGTGTACTGGGTGCCCCTGAAGCTTTCTTT. Residues: CAWSVLGAPEAFF.

This clonotype was recorded a few times. The chain recombines TRBV7-2 with TRBJ2-3; no reliable D call. V was pared by 3 bases and J by 4 bases, with 5 bases between. Germline CDR1 reads SGHTA; CDR2 reads FQGNSA. The CDR3 runs to 12 residues. This CDR3 is CASSFISDTQYF. CDR3 nucleotides: TGTGCCAGCAGCTTTATATCAGATACGCAGTATTTT.

The chain carries TRBV2 and TRBJ1-5; D remains ambiguous. The CDR3 spans 14 residues. CDR1 is SNHLY and CDR2 is FYNNEI in the germline V gene. V lost 4 bases and J 0 bases, leaving 7 bases between the germline ends. The CDR3 sequence is CASSGAVSNQPQHF. DNA for the CDR3: TGTGCCAGCAGTGGGGCAGTTAGCAATCAGCCCCAGCATTTT.

In this sample, this clonotype turned up a few times. V usage is TRBV6-2 or TRBV6-3 and J usage is TRBJ2-5; 10 nucleotides agree with TRBD2. J lost 5 bases, V lost 6 bases, and 9 bases had no gene match. CDR3 length: 15 amino acids. Germline V gene sequence: CDR1 MNHEY, CDR2 SVGEGT. The CDR3 spells CASSGLAGVVETQYF. The CDR3 DNA follows: TGTGCCAGCAGCGGCCTAGCGGGAGTTGTGGAGACCCAGTACTTC.

This rearrangement joins TRBV28 to TRBJ1-5; weak D call: TRBD1 (5 bases). This CDR3 has 16 amino acids. CDR1 and CDR2 (germline): MDHEN, SYDVKM. The ends were cut back, 5 bases at V and 0 bases at J, with 14 bases in the middle. The CDR3 DNA follows: TGTGCCAGCAGTACGAGGGACGGATATAGCAATCAGCCCCAGCATTTT. Protein sequence: CASSTRDGYSNQPQHF.

The chain joins TRBV3-1 to TRBJ2-1; 10 bases match TRBD1. There are 15 residues in the CDR3. Germline-derived CDR1 and CDR2 are LGHDT and YNNKEL (reference sequence). The V gene end was trimmed by 0 bases and the J gene end by 8 bases; junction bases not matched to a gene: 4. The CDR3 here is CASSQERDRGDEQFF. CDR3 bases: TGTGCCAGCAGCCAAGAGCGGGACAGGGGAGATGAGCAGTTCTTC.

This rearrangement joins TRBV5-6 to TRBJ2-5; 10 bases agree with TRBD1. This CDR3 has 15 amino acids. CDR1 is SGHDT and CDR2 is YYEEEE in the germline V gene. V gave up 3 bases and J gave up 4 bases; unmatched junction bases: 6. The CDR3 loop reads CASSSGQGSGETQYF. CDR3 DNA sequence: TGTGCCAGCAGCTCGGGACAGGGGAGCGGAGAGACCCAGTACTTC.

This clonotype has just a few counts. The chain joins TRBV5-4 to TRBJ2-1; TRBD1 aligns across 7 bases. The CDR3 is 15 amino acids. The ends lost 4 bases at V and 3 bases at J; junction bases unmatched: 7. Per germline, CDR1 SGHNT and CDR2 YYREEE (reference sequence). In nucleotides, the CDR3 is TGTGCCAGCAGCCGGGACAGTTCCGGCTACAATGAGCAGTTCTTC. This codes for CASSRDSSGYNEQFF.

Turning to this clonotype: A read error may explain this, as a much larger clone is one base away. The chain couples TRBV6-1 to TRBJ1-5; 9 bases are shared with TRBD1. The CDR3 totals 13 residues. The germline V gene encodes CDR1 MNHNS and CDR2 SASEGT. The CDR3 loop is CASRDRVNQPQNF. The CDR3, as DNA: TGTGCCAGCCGGGACAGGGTGAATCAGCCCCAGAATTTT.

The chain links TRBV15 to TRBJ2-5, with 8 bases lining up with TRBD1. The germline V gene has CDR1 LNHNV and CDR2 YYDKDF (reference sequence). This CDR3 is built from 14 residues. Trimming took 3 bases from V and 5 from J; bases not matched to a gene: 5. This chain's CDR3 is CATSRDRVAETQYF. In DNA, the CDR3 is TGTGCCACCAGCAGGGACAGGGTGGCGGAGACCCAGTACTTC.

CDR3 region: CSVVPGRVNTEAFF. The CDR3 DNA reads TGCAGCGTTGTGCCGGGGAGGGTGAACACTGAAGCTTTCTTT. The chain uses TRBV29-1 and TRBJ1-1; D is uncertain. Trimming removed 4 bases at V and 0 bases at J, with 12 bases between. This CDR3 is 14 amino acids long. Germline loops: CDR1 SQVTM, CDR2 ANQGSEA.

The rearrangement links TRBV4-3 to TRBJ2-2; D not certain. The germline V and J ends were trimmed by 1 base and 5 bases, with 8 bases remaining between them. The CDR3 runs to 14 residues. Germline CDR1 reads LGHNA; CDR2 reads YSLEER. In nucleotides, the CDR3 is TGCGCCAGCAGCCAAGTCGTCCGAACCGGGGAGCTGTTTTTT. Amino acid sequence: CASSQVVRTGELFF.

This clonotype occurred a few times. This chain uses TRBV28 with TRBJ2-5; D unclear. Germline V lookup: CDR1 MDHEN, CDR2 SYDVKM. This CDR3 spans 12 amino acids. The V end lost 8 bases, the J end lost 1 base, and 8 bases lay between the germline ends. This CDR3 is CASLGSQETQYF. CDR3 nucleotides: TGTGCCAGCCTGGGCAGCCAAGAGACCCAGTACTTC.

The chain joins TRBV10-3 to TRBJ1-6, with TRBD1 matching over 7 bases. The CDR3 sequence is 14 residues long. V shed 6 bases and J 10 bases; nucleotides not matched to a gene: 9. Per germline, CDR1 ENHRY and CDR2 SYGVKD. CDR3 DNA sequence: TGTGCCATCAGACCTGACAGGGAAGGATCACCCCTCCACTTT. This translates into CAIRPDREGSPLHF.

This chain connects TRBV6-4 to TRBJ1-3; D gene ambiguous. V was shortened by 8 bases and J by 7 bases, with 9 bases between the two germline ends. Germline V gives CDR1 MRHNA, CDR2 SNTAGT. The CDR3 covers 11 residues. The chain's CDR3 is CASSRGNTIYF. CDR3 DNA: TGTGCCAGCTCCCGCGGGAACACCATATATTTT.

V is TRBV2 and J is TRBJ2-3; 8 bases line up with TRBD1. Germline V CDR1 and CDR2: SNHLY, FYNNEI. V trimming: 5 bases; J trimming: 6 bases; junction bases outside the gene matches: 10. The CDR3 runs to 15 residues. CDR3: CASSFGTGQVDTQYF. The DNA of the CDR3 is TGTGCCAGCAGTTTCGGGACAGGCCAGGTGGATACGCAGTATTTT.

V and J are TRBV29-1 and TRBJ2-7, with 9 bases matching TRBD1. The CDR3 spans 12 residues. The germline V gene has CDR1 SQVTM and CDR2 ANQGSEA. V lost 7 bases to trimming and J lost 2 bases; unmatched junction nucleotides: 3. CDR3 in DNA: TGCAGCGGTGGACAGGGGACCTACGAGCAGTACTTC. It is translated as CSGGQGTYEQYF.

The CDR3 DNA sequence: TGCGCCAGCAGTGAGCCGTTAGTTCTCAATCAGCCCCAGCATTTT. This codes for CASSEPLVLNQPQHF. The rearrangement joins TRBV10-1 to TRBJ1-5; no firm D call. V lost 2 bases, J lost 3 bases, and 11 bases lay in between. Germline assignment: CDR1 WNHNN and CDR2 SYGVQD (reference sequence). There are 15 residues in the CDR3.

The rearrangement joins TRBV12-3 or TRBV12-4 to TRBJ2-7, with D perhaps given as TRBD1 or TRBD2 (6 bases each). There are 15 residues in the CDR3. Trimming stripped 6 bases from V and 1 base from J, with 16 bases between. The CDR3 reads CASSPGGTLSYEQYF. CDR3 nucleotide sequence: TGTGCCAGCAGCCCCGGAGGGACACTATCCTACGAGCAGTACTTC.

This chain connects TRBV29-1 to TRBJ1-1; 8 bases agree with TRBD1. V gave up 5 bases and J gave up 10 bases; unmatched junction bases: 3. Germline-derived CDR1 and CDR2 are SQVTM and ANQGSEA. This CDR3 spans 10 amino acids. The CDR3 loop reads CSVLTGVAFF. The CDR3 nucleotides are TGCAGCGTTCTGACAGGGGTAGCTTTCTTT.

This clonotype has only a few counts. The chain carries TRBV28 and TRBJ1-3; possibly TRBD1 for D (5 bases). Germline-derived CDR1 and CDR2 are MDHEN and SYDVKM. Trimming left V 10 bases short and J 0 bases short, with 25 bases between. The CDR3 covers 18 residues. The CDR3 DNA reads as TGTGCCACTCCTTCTTGGGGGGACCGACCTCTCTCTGGAAACACCATATATTTT. Translated: CATPSWGDRPLSGNTIYF.

V gene TRBV7-3 combines with J gene TRBJ2-3; D may correspond to TRBD1 or TRBD2 (6 bases each). This CDR3 region has 14 residues. The V gene lost 6 bases and the J gene lost 0 bases, with 10 bases spanning the gap. Germline V lookup: CDR1 SGHTA, CDR2 FQGTGA. CDR3 amino acids: CASRSGASTDTQYF. CDR3 DNA: TGTGCCAGCAGATCGGGGGCTAGCACAGATACGCAGTATTTT. Supplemented by reference TRBV7-3 and TRBJ2-3, the full variable domain reads GAGVSQTPSNKVTEKGKYVELRCDPISGHTALYWYRQSLGQGPEFLIYFQGTGAADDSGLPNDRFFAVRPEGSVSTLKIQRTERGDSAVYLCASRSGASTDTQYFGPGTRLTVL.

The chain has TRBV5-1 and TRBJ2-3; no reliable D call. This CDR3 is built from 15 residues. The germline V and J ends were trimmed by 1 base and 2 bases, with 11 bases remaining between them. Germline assignment: CDR1 SGHRS and CDR2 YFSETQ. This CDR3 reads CASSLNTGNTDTQYF. CDR3 bases: TGCGCCAGCAGCTTGAATACTGGGAACACAGATACGCAGTATTTT.

Here the CDR3 reads CASSTRGLAGAGELFF. CDR3 nucleotide sequence: TGTGCCAGCAGCACAAGAGGACTAGCGGGGGCCGGGGAGCTGTTTTTT. V is TRBV9 and J is TRBJ2-2; 13 bases align to TRBD2. In germline, CDR1 is SGDLS, CDR2 YYNGEE. CDR3 length equals 16 residues. The junction had 6 bases not matched to a gene; V was cut back by 4 bases and J by 6 bases.

This clonotype was seen more than once but under ten times. The J gene is TRBJ1-1, the V gene TRBV28, with unresolved D. The CDR3 covers 14 residues. V was trimmed by 3 bases and J by 0 bases, leaving 8 bases between them. Germline values: CDR1 MDHEN, CDR2 SYDVKM. In DNA, the CDR3 is TGTGCCAGCAGTTTGCCGGCACTGAACACTGAAGCTTTCTTT. This gives the protein CASSLPALNTEAFF.